The 10 T cell receptor beta chains in this list originate from one sample, sequenced in a study of cytotoxic CD8 clonotypes in ibrutinib-treated CLL. Profiling relied on immunoSEQ multiplex PCR, and the TCRdb table lists in-frame clones only, not all of them. The repertoire holds around 150,000 clones, with approximately 80% as singletons. The sequences come from PBMCs, collected after 36 months of ibrutinib treatment. Receptor source: a human donor with chronic lymphocytic leukemia.

J is TRBJ1-5 and V is TRBV7-3; no definite D call. Trimming stripped 5 bases from V and 4 bases from J, with 12 bases between. This CDR3 spans 14 amino acids. The V gene's germline CDR1 is SGHTA and CDR2 FQGTGA. CDR3 in DNA: TGTGCCAGCAGCAAAAGCAAGGGTAATCAGCCCCAGCATTTT. It specifies CASSKSKGNQPQHF.

This clone showed up just a few times. V and J are TRBV5-8 and TRBJ2-5; D uncertain. The CDR3 length is 11 residues. Trimming left V 0 bases short and J 3 bases short, with 0 bases between. Per germline, CDR1 SGHTS and CDR2 YDEGEE. DNA of the CDR3: TGTGCCAGCAGCTTGGAAGAGACCCAGTACTTC. Protein product: CASSLEETQYF. Full variable domain (outside the CDR3, taken from reference TRBV5-8 and TRBJ2-5): EAGVTQSPTHLIKTRGQQATLRCSPISGHTSVYWYQQALGLGLQFLLWYDEGEERNRGNFPPRFSGRQFPNYSSELNVNALELEDSALYLCASSLEETQYFGPGTRLLVL.

CDR3: CASSLGPGQPQHF. Written as DNA, the CDR3 is TGCGCCAGCAGCTTGGGTCCGGGGCAGCCCCAGCATTTT. This chain uses TRBV5-1 with TRBJ1-5; D remains unclear. Looked up from germline, CDR1 is SGHRS and CDR2 is YFSETQ. This CDR3 region has 13 residues. Trimming removed 0 bases at V and 7 bases at J, with 8 bases between.

V is TRBV4-1 and J is TRBJ2-7, with TRBD2 as a possible D gene (5 bases). This CDR3 region has 13 residues. Germline V CDR1 and CDR2: MGHRA, YSYEKL. V was cut by 4 bases and J by 1 base, with 8 bases left in between. This CDR3 reads CASSPGGSYEQYF. The CDR3 DNA follows: TGCGCCAGCAGCCCCGGCGGGTCCTACGAGCAGTACTTC.

This sequence joins TRBV28 and TRBJ1-4, with 8 nucleotides matching TRBD1. CDR3 length equals 14 residues. Looked up from germline, CDR1 is MDHEN and CDR2 is SYDVKM. V gave up 5 bases and J gave up 7 bases; unmatched junction bases: 6. The CDR3 DNA follows: TGTGCCAGCAGTATGACAGGGGCGGGTGAAAAACTGTTTTTT. This gives the protein CASSMTGAGEKLFF. Full variable domain (remainder filled in from reference TRBV28 and TRBJ1-4): DVKVTQSSRYLVKRTGEKVFLECVQDMDHENMFWYRQDPGLGLRLIYFSYDVKMKEKGDIPEGYSVSREKKERFSLILESASTNQTSMYLCASSMTGAGEKLFFGSGTQLSVL.

This chain connects TRBV19 to TRBJ2-3; D uncertain. The CDR3 loop spans 13 amino acids. With 8 bases removed from V and 7 bases from J, the gap between germline ends came to 16 bases. Germline CDR1 is LNHDA and CDR2 is SQIVND (reference sequence). The CDR3 DNA reads TGTGCCAGTGGATGGCAGGTGGGGAATACGCAGTATTTT. It encodes CASGWQVGNTQYF.

The chain has TRBV28 and TRBJ2-5; D ambiguous. Germline V gene sequence: CDR1 MDHEN, CDR2 SYDVKM. The V and J ends lost 6 bases and 5 bases respectively, with 7 bases between them. This CDR3 is 11 amino acids long. CDR3 sequence (DNA): TGTGCCAGCAGGGGGAAGGAGACCCAGTACTTC. It encodes CASRGKETQYF.

The genes are TRBV2 and TRBJ1-5, with D unresolved. CDR1 and CDR2 (germline): SNHLY, FYNNEI. This CDR3 contains 14 residues. The ends were cut back, 5 bases at V and 4 bases at J, with 12 bases in the middle. Written as DNA, the CDR3 is TGTGCCAGCAGTCCATTGGGCGGGAATCAGCCCCAGCATTTT. Translated: CASSPLGGNQPQHF. The full variable domain, with the rest looked up from reference TRBV2 and TRBJ1-5, is EPEVTQTPSHQVTQMGQEVILRCVPISNHLYFYWYRQILGQKVEFLVSFYNNEISEKSEIFDDQFSVERPDGSNFTLKIRSTKLEDSAMYFCASSPLGGNQPQHFGDGTRLSIL.

The V gene is TRBV7-9, the J gene TRBJ2-7; D uncertain. With 5 bases removed from V and 1 base from J, the gap between germline ends came to 9 bases. The CDR3 runs 13 residues. CDR1 and CDR2 from the germline V gene are SEHNR and FQNEAQ (reference sequence). CDR3 DNA sequence: TGTGCCAGCAGCCTGCTAGTTTCCTACGAGCAGTACTTC. This sequence encodes CASSLLVSYEQYF.

This clone was seen just once. The rearrangement joins TRBV27 to TRBJ2-7, with 8 bases aligning to TRBD2. V lost 3 bases, J lost 3 bases, and 1 base stayed unmatched. Germline CDR1 MNHEY, CDR2 SMNVEV (reference sequence). This CDR3 is built from 13 residues. The CDR3 reads CASSLGLGYEQYF. CDR3 DNA: TGTGCCAGCAGTTTGGGACTAGGCTACGAGCAGTACTTC.